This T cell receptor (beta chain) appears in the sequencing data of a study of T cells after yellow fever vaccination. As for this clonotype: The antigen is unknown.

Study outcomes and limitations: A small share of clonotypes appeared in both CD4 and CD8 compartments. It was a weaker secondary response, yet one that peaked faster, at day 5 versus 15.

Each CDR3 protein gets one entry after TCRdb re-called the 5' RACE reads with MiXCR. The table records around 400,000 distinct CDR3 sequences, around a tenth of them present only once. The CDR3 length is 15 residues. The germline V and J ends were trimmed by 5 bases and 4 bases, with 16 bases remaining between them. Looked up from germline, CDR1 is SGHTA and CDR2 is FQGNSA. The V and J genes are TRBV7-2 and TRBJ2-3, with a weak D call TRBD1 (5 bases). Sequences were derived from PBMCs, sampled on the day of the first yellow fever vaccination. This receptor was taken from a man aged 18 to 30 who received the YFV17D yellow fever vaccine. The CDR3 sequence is CASSRRGRASDTQYF. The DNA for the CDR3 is TGTGCCAGCAGCCGCCGCGGCAGGGCCTCAGATACGCAGTATTTT. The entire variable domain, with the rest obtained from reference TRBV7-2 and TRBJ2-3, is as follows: GAGVSQSPSNKVTEKGKDVELRCDPISGHTALYWYRQSLGQGLEFLIYFQGNSAPDKSGLPSDRFSAERTGGSVSTLTIQRTQQEDSAVYLCASSRRGRASDTQYFGPGTRLTVL.